This T cell receptor beta chain was sequenced for a study of preoperative IRX-2 immunotherapy in early breast cancer (dated by TCRdb to the late 2010s). Libraries came from the immunoSEQ multiplex PCR assay. TCRdb provides this immuneACCESS table in a form limited to in-frame rearrangements. Some clones are lacking; in checked studies, under half of them reflect an unresolved V gene, and why the rest are absent is not known. The sample table records roughly 25,000 clones; approximately 90% of these occur just once. 9% to 10% of the sample goes to the ten largest clones. What this sample's treatment or condition label stands for: preoperative locoregional IRX-2 cytokine immunotherapy. The samples were obtained from a phase Ib study that tested preoperative, locoregional IRX-2 cytokine immunotherapy designed to prime immune responses. Patients with early-stage breast cancer who were given IRX-2 before surgery served as donors.

For this clone: What this receptor recognizes is not known. Nothing much larger sits one base from this clone, and base qualities are not available.

V has 5 bases trimmed and J has 4 bases trimmed; junction bases matching no gene number 7. The CDR3 goes from the cysteine to the phenylalanine over 15 residues. Just CDR3 DNA is preserved here, 45 bases in frame from base 1. The CDR1 and CDR2 encoded by the germline V gene (reference sequence) are MNHEY and SMNVEV. The V and J genes are TRBV27 and TRBJ2-7; TRBD2 fits 11 bases in the junction. Sample: tumor tissue, taken after IRX-2 immunotherapy. This clonotype was sampled from a human donor with breast cancer. The DNA sequence is given as TGTGCCAGCAGTGACTCTAGCGGGGGGTTATACGAGCAGTACTTC. The translation is CASSDSSGGLYEQYF.